The 2 T cell receptor beta chains listed next were all sequenced from one sample in a study of vaccination effects on CD4 cells after COVID-19. In the ViraFEST assay, antigen-specific CD4+ clonotypes were identified by expansion after peptide-pool stimulation. With 10 days of culture completed, CD4+ T cells were isolated. These receptors' targets are unknown. The data were produced by immunoSEQ multiplex PCR, yet TCRdb's version contains in-frame clones alone and is incomplete. In the table there are 60,000 to 70,000 clones, roughly 76% of which are singletons. The sequenced sample was CD4+ T cells from PBMCs cultured with HCoV-229E spike peptides, obtained before COVID-19 vaccination. The receptors were gathered from a human donor who received a COVID-19 vaccine.

The rearrangement uses TRBV6-5 and TRBJ2-7; D gene uncertain. Per the germline V gene, CDR1 is MNHEY and CDR2 is SVGAGI. The V end lost 6 bases, the J end lost 1 base, and 4 bases lay between the germline ends. The CDR3 is made up of 11 amino acids. The CDR3 is CASRESYEQYV. The CDR3 DNA reads TGTGCCAGCAGAGAGTCCTACGAGCAGTACGTC.

The rearrangement joins TRBV5-5 to TRBJ2-2; 8 bases line up with TRBD1. The V gene's germline CDR1 is SGHKS and CDR2 YYEKEE (reference sequence). Trimming removed 4 bases from V and 2 bases from J; junction bases left unmatched: 4. CDR3 length: 15 residues. The DNA of the CDR3 is TGTGCCAGCAGCCAGGGACAGGTTAACACCGGGGAGCTGTTTTTT. It translates to CASSQGQVNTGELFF.